A single sample gave rise to the 32 T cell receptor beta chains below, sequenced in a study of shared clonotypes between healthy human individuals. Sequenced by immunoSEQ multiplex PCR; TCRdb stores in-frame clones only, minus some. The sample shows a few million clones, about 92% of them seen only once. The sequenced sample was naive CD4+ T cells sorted from blood. Indicated subset: CD45RA+ positively selected. All receptors derive from a young man in good health.

A note on this clone: Its ends do not fully match the called genes, so a read error is possible. The DNA of the CDR3 is TGTGCCAGTAGTTTAGAGACAGGGGGTAGGGTAAAGCCCCAGCATTTT. Translating it yields CASSLETGGRVKPQHF. The rearrangement links TRBV19 to TRBJ1-5, with TRBD1 matching 9 bases. This CDR3 has 16 residues. CDR1 is LNHDA and CDR2 is SQIVND in the germline V gene (reference sequence).

The CDR3 nucleotides are TGTGCCAGCAGTCCCCGTAGCGGCACAGATACGCAGTATTTT. Amino acid sequence: CASSPRSGTDTQYF. The chain carries TRBV25-1 and TRBJ2-3; D is possibly TRBD2 (5 bases). CDR3 length equals 14 residues. Germline V gives CDR1 MGHDK, CDR2 SYGVNS. The V end lost 5 bases, the J end lost 1 base, and 10 bases lay between the germline ends.

The gene calls are TRBV30 and TRBJ2-5; 7 nucleotides match TRBD2. The DNA end favors TRBJ2-7, so the J call may be wrong. Per germline, CDR1 GTSNPN and CDR2 SVGIG (reference sequence). The CDR3 is 14 amino acids. CDR3 in amino acids: CAGGRRGIAYEQYF. CDR3 sequence (DNA): TGTGCCGGTGGGAGGCGGGGGATAGCCTACGAGCAGTACTTC.

The chain combines TRBV27 with TRBJ1-5; TRBD1 matches 7 bases. The CDR3 totals 13 residues. Germline CDR1 is MNHEY and CDR2 is SMNVEV (reference sequence). V trimming: 6 bases; J trimming: 7 bases; junction bases outside the gene matches: 6. The CDR3 nucleotides read TGTGCCAGCAGGGGACAGAAGGGGCAGCCCCAGCATTTT. It translates to CASRGQKGQPQHF.

The rearrangement links TRBV6-1 to TRBJ1-4, with TRBD1 as a possible D gene (6 bases). CDR1 and CDR2 from the germline V gene are MNHNS and SASEGT. The V and J ends lost 6 bases and 7 bases respectively, with 15 bases between them. This CDR3 has 14 residues. The CDR3, as DNA: TGTGCCAGCAGGGATTGGGGGGCGAGTGAAAAACTGTTTTTT. Encoded protein: CASRDWGASEKLFF.

The rearrangement uses TRBV7-2 and TRBJ1-5, with TRBD1 matching 9 bases. The ends lost 1 base at V and 6 bases at J; junction bases unmatched: 7. There are 16 residues in the CDR3. CDR1 SGHTA and CDR2 FQGNSA come from the germline V gene. DNA of the CDR3: TGTGCCAGCAGCTTAGGGGACAGGGATTTCGGTCAGCCCCAGCATTTT. Amino acid sequence: CASSLGDRDFGQPQHF.

Concerning this clone itself: The identical CDR3 is also encoded by other nucleotide sequences in the sample. This sequence joins TRBV7-9 and TRBJ2-7, with no clear D. The germline V gene has CDR1 SEHNR and CDR2 FQNEAQ (reference sequence). Trimming cost V 1 base and J 3 bases, with 4 bases left between them. There are 12 residues in the CDR3. The CDR3: CASSLEFYEQYF. CDR3 nucleotides: TGTGCCAGCAGCTTAGAATTCTACGAGCAGTACTTC.

This chain links TRBV11-2 with TRBJ2-1, with D uncertain. Germline V gene sequence: CDR1 SGHAT, CDR2 FQNNGV. V lost 6 bases to trimming and J lost 9 bases, with 12 bases between them. This CDR3 comprises 12 residues. The DNA of the CDR3 is TGTGCCAGCAGGTCCCTGTTCCGTGAGCAGTTCTTC. Its translation is CASRSLFREQFF.

A single count supports this clone. The chain couples TRBV6-5 to TRBJ2-7; the D is unclear. V dropped 8 bases and J dropped 2 bases, with 7 bases sitting between them. The CDR3 covers 11 residues. Germline CDR1 reads MNHEY; CDR2 reads SVGAGI. The CDR3 is CASLITYEQYF. The CDR3, as DNA: TGTGCCAGCCTGATTACCTACGAGCAGTACTTC.

About this clone itself: The same CDR3 is also encoded by other DNA sequences in this sample. The J gene is TRBJ2-1, the V gene TRBV2, with D unclear. This CDR3 is 13 amino acids long. The germline CDR1 and CDR2 sequences are SNHLY and FYNNEI. Trimming took off 5 bases at V and 4 bases at J, with 9 bases between the two ends. CDR3 amino acids: CASSRDRYNEQFF. The CDR3, as DNA: TGTGCCAGCAGTCGAGATCGTTACAATGAGCAGTTCTTC. The full variable domain, completed using reference TRBV2 and TRBJ2-1, is EPEVTQTPSHQVTQMGQEVILRCVPISNHLYFYWYRQILGQKVEFLVSFYNNEISEKSEIFDDQFSVERPDGSNFTLKIRSTKLEDSAMYFCASSRDRYNEQFFGPGTRLTVL.

The rearrangement links TRBV7-6 to TRBJ2-3, with TRBD2 identical over 14 bases. The CDR3 is 17 residues long. Germline V gene data show CDR1 as SGHVS and CDR2 as FNYEAQ. The V gene end was trimmed by 4 bases and the J gene end by 1 base; junction bases not matched to a gene: 4. This CDR3 is CASSSRLAGGGTDTQYF. The CDR3 DNA reads as TGTGCCAGCAGCTCGAGACTAGCGGGAGGGGGCACAGATACGCAGTATTTT.

This rearrangement joins TRBV7-9 to TRBJ1-3; D uncertain. Deletions cut 1 base from V and 0 bases from J, with 10 bases between. CDR3 length equals 16 residues. Germline V lookup: CDR1 SEHNR, CDR2 FQNEAQ (reference sequence). CDR3 nucleotide sequence: TGTGCCAGCAGCTTAGGGGTAACAGACTCTGGAAACACCATATATTTT. Translated: CASSLGVTDSGNTIYF.

On this clone itself: The sample has other DNA sequences that encode this CDR3 too. This sequence joins TRBV6-1 and TRBJ2-5, with D unresolved. The CDR3 is 11 amino acids. CDR1 is MNHNS, CDR2 SASEGT, per germline. V lost 5 bases and J lost 1, with 2 bases in between. CDR3 bases: TGTGCCAGCAGTCGCCAAGAGACCCAGTACTTC. This sequence encodes CASSRQETQYF.

Of note for this clone: At the DNA level, this CDR3 is encoded by other sequences in the same sample as well. This chain uses TRBV5-1 with TRBJ2-2; 7 nucleotides match TRBD2. CDR3 length equals 15 residues. With 1 base clipped from V and 3 bases from J, the junction kept 3 bases outside the gene matches. Germline V gene lookup returns CDR1 SGHRS and CDR2 YFSETQ. The CDR3 protein is CASSLPGGDTGELFF. For the CDR3, the DNA is TGCGCCAGCAGCTTGCCTGGGGGGGACACCGGGGAGCTGTTTTTT.

This clone was seen only a few times. The chain has TRBV4-1 and TRBJ2-5; D may be TRBD1 (5 bases). The V gene lost 6 bases and the J gene lost 2 bases, with 7 bases spanning the gap. Germline CDR1 is MGHRA and CDR2 is YSYEKL. The CDR3 consists of 12 residues. The CDR3 DNA sequence: TGCGCCAGCAGGGGGCGGCAAGAGACCCAGTACTTC. Its translation is CASRGRQETQYF.

V and J are TRBV6-6 and TRBJ2-7; D gene ambiguous. CDR3 length: 13 amino acids. Germline V gives CDR1 MNHNY, CDR2 SVGAGI (reference sequence). Trimming cost V 5 bases and J 0 bases, with 8 bases left between them. The CDR3 sequence: CASSRSPSYEQYF. The CDR3 DNA follows: TGTGCCAGCAGTCGGAGTCCCTCCTACGAGCAGTACTTC.

This clone showed up just once. V and J are TRBV2 and TRBJ2-1; TRBD2 agrees at 11 bases. Looked up from germline, CDR1 is SNHLY and CDR2 is FYNNEI. This CDR3 region has 15 residues. V lost 4 bases and J lost 7; bases outside the gene matches: 6. DNA for the CDR3: TGTGCCAGCAGTGGATTGGGACTAGCGGAAAATGAGCAGTTCTTC. It specifies CASSGLGLAENEQFF.

This chain connects TRBV5-4 to TRBJ2-1; 9 bases are a match to TRBD1. V shed 3 bases and J 5 bases; nucleotides not matched to a gene: 6. Germline CDR1 and CDR2: SGHNT and YYREEE (reference sequence). The CDR3 covers 15 residues. The DNA for the CDR3 is TGTGCCAGCAGCTACCGGGACAGGGAAGACAATGAGCAGTTCTTC. Its protein product is CASSYRDREDNEQFF.

CDR3 in amino acids: CASSLERGKSSYEQYF. The CDR3 nucleotides are TGTGCCAGCAGTTTAGAACGCGGAAAGAGCTCCTACGAGCAGTACTTC. This chain connects TRBV28 to TRBJ2-7; D gene unclear. V lost 2 bases, J lost 0 bases, and 14 bases lay in between. Germline CDR1 MDHEN, CDR2 SYDVKM. The CDR3 extends over 16 amino acids.

The chain employs TRBV7-2 and TRBJ2-7; 12 bases match TRBD2. Germline CDR1 and CDR2: SGHTA and FQGNSA. The CDR3 consists of 17 residues. Losses at the gene ends were 0 bases for V and 6 bases for J; bases not matched to a gene: 9. The CDR3 is CASSLAPSGRALGEQYF. For the CDR3, the DNA is TGTGCCAGCAGCTTAGCCCCTAGCGGGAGGGCCCTCGGCGAGCAGTACTTC.

In DNA form, the CDR3 reads TGTGCCAGCAGAGACTCAGGGTGGGTTGTCCAAGAGACCCAGTACTTC. Its translation: CASRDSGWVVQETQYF. The V and J genes are TRBV2 and TRBJ2-5; D may be TRBD1 (5 bases). Trimming cost V 6 bases and J 1 base, with 18 bases left between them. The germline V gene has CDR1 SNHLY and CDR2 FYNNEI. The CDR3 covers 16 residues.

CDR3 in amino acids: CATGTADTYEQYF. In DNA form, the CDR3 reads TGTGCCACAGGGACAGCCGATACCTACGAGCAGTACTTC. This chain joins TRBV25-1 and TRBJ2-7, with 7 bases aligning to TRBD1. This CDR3 has 13 residues. Trimming removed 10 bases from V and 2 bases from J; junction bases left unmatched: 8. Germline CDR1 and CDR2: MGHDK and SYGVNS.

The chain joins TRBV18 to TRBJ1-1; D may be TRBD1 (5 bases). Trimming stripped 0 bases from V and 2 bases from J, with 13 bases between. The CDR3 loop spans 16 amino acids. Germline V gene lookup returns CDR1 KGHSH and CDR2 LQKENI. The CDR3 sequence is CASSPPFGTFNTEAFF. The CDR3 DNA is TGTGCCAGCTCACCACCATTCGGGACGTTCAACACTGAAGCTTTCTTT.

As for this clone: The same CDR3 is also encoded by other DNA sequences in this sample. This rearrangement joins TRBV7-2 to TRBJ2-7; D is undetermined. The V and J ends lost 5 bases and 2 bases respectively, with 10 bases between them. Germline assignment: CDR1 SGHTA and CDR2 FQGNSA. The CDR3 runs to 13 residues. In DNA, the CDR3 is TGTGCCAGCAGCCAAGACCGAACCTACGAGCAGTACTTC. It encodes CASSQDRTYEQYF. Full variable domain (rest looked up from reference TRBV7-2 and TRBJ2-7): GAGVSQSPSNKVTEKGKDVELRCDPISGHTALYWYRQSLGQGLEFLIYFQGNSAPDKSGLPSDRFSAERTGGSVSTLTIQRTQQEDSAVYLCASSQDRTYEQYFGPGTRLTVT.

The chain couples TRBV19 to TRBJ2-3; TRBD2 matches at 8 bases. CDR1 and CDR2 from the germline V gene are LNHDA and SQIVND (reference sequence). This CDR3 is 17 amino acids long. The V and J ends lost 5 bases and 7 bases, in that order; junction bases with no gene match: 17. This CDR3 reads CASSQGRGGRLPYTQYF. CDR3 in DNA: TGTGCCAGTAGTCAGGGTCGAGGCGGGAGGCTCCCTTATACGCAGTATTTT.

The gene calls are TRBV2 and TRBJ2-3; the D gene is possibly TRBD2 (6 bases). The germline V gene has CDR1 SNHLY and CDR2 FYNNEI. Trimming took off 5 bases at V and 4 bases at J, with 13 bases between the two ends. The CDR3 consists of 14 residues. CDR3 bases: TGTGCCAGCAGTCCTAAAGCGGGTGCAGATACGCAGTATTTT. Its translation is CASSPKAGADTQYF.

This chain uses TRBV9 with TRBJ2-5; 10 bases match TRBD2. Germline trimming cut 0 bases from V and 11 bases from J; bases unmatched to any gene: 7. Germline CDR1 SGDLS, CDR2 YYNGEE. This CDR3 region has 14 residues. In DNA, the CDR3 is TGTGCCAGCAGCGTAGATCCAGCGGGAGGGGAGCAGTACTTC. It specifies CASSVDPAGGEQYF.

The rearrangement links TRBV4-3 to TRBJ2-1; D not resolved. Germline assignment: CDR1 LGHNA and CDR2 YSLEER. CDR3 length: 13 amino acids. Trimming removed 1 base at V and 7 bases at J, with 8 bases between. CDR3 in amino acids: CASSQVLPNEQFF. For the CDR3, the DNA is TGCGCCAGCAGCCAAGTGCTCCCGAATGAGCAGTTCTTC.

The V call is TRBV5-4, the J call TRBJ2-3, with 11 nucleotides matching TRBD2. J gave up 2 bases and V 0 bases, and 8 bases lay outside the gene matches. Germline V gives CDR1 SGHNT, CDR2 YYREEE (reference sequence). The CDR3 runs 18 residues. The CDR3 sequence is CASSLGLAGGIYTDTQYF. In DNA, the CDR3 is TGTGCCAGCAGCTTGGGGCTAGCGGGGGGAATCTACACAGATACGCAGTATTTT.

The CDR3 DNA sequence: TGTGCCAGTAGTATGGGGACGACCTCTGGAAACACCATATATTTT. It specifies CASSMGTTSGNTIYF. The chain uses TRBV19 and TRBJ1-3; D might be TRBD1 (5 bases). V shed 3 bases and J shed 0 bases, with 9 bases lying between them. The CDR3 sequence is 15 residues long. CDR1 is LNHDA, CDR2 SQIVND, per germline (reference sequence). Full variable domain (missing parts from reference TRBV19 and TRBJ1-3): DGGITQSPKYLFRKEGQNVTLSCEQNLNHDAMYWYRQDPGQGLRLIYYSQIVNDFQKGDIAEGYSVSREKKESFPLTVTSAQKNPTAFYLCASSMGTTSGNTIYFGEGSWLTVV.

Concerning this clone itself: A read error may be the cause here, since a much bigger clone is one base away. This specimen includes other DNA sequences encoding the same CDR3. The chain recombines TRBV11-2 with TRBJ1-1; D is undetermined. The germline V gene encodes CDR1 SGHAT and CDR2 FQNNGV. The CDR3 contains 13 residues. V dropped 3 bases and J dropped 1 base, with 6 bases sitting between them. CDR3 sequence (DNA): TGTGCCAGCAGCTTTGCAGGGAACACTGAAGCTTTCTTT. It yields the protein CASSFAGNTEAFF.

The rearrangement links TRBV5-1 to TRBJ2-1, with 9 bases lining up with TRBD1. CDR1 and CDR2 from the germline V gene are SGHRS and YFSETQ. J was trimmed by 3 bases and V by 0 bases; bases with no gene match: 4. CDR3 size: 16 residues. The CDR3 spells CASSLEVDRGYNEQFF. The CDR3 DNA is TGCGCCAGCAGCTTGGAAGTGGACAGGGGCTACAATGAGCAGTTCTTC.